This T cell receptor (beta chain) originates from a study of response to subunit inactivated influenza vaccine. Points from the study as a whole: The study's authors posited that every seasonal influenza vaccination enlists few new T cells.

As concerns this clonotype: Antigen unknown.

TCRdb re-called the RT-PCR reads through MiXCR, storing one row per CDR3 protein. The table records about 580,000 distinct CDR3 sequences, 14% of them present only once. The CDR3 totals 14 residues. V lost 6 bases, J lost 2 bases, and 17 bases lay in between. Germline V CDR1 and CDR2: DFQATT, SNEGSKA (reference sequence). The clonotype originates from a man aged 45-65 years who received an inactivated influenza vaccine. The chain combines TRBV20-1 with TRBJ2-7; no clear D. Sequencing was performed on PBMCs from blood, taken 11 to 12 days after vaccination. The CDR3 nucleotides are TGCAGTGCCCCTCGTCCCGGTGCCACCTACGAGCAGTACTTC. Amino acids: CSAPRPGATYEQYF.